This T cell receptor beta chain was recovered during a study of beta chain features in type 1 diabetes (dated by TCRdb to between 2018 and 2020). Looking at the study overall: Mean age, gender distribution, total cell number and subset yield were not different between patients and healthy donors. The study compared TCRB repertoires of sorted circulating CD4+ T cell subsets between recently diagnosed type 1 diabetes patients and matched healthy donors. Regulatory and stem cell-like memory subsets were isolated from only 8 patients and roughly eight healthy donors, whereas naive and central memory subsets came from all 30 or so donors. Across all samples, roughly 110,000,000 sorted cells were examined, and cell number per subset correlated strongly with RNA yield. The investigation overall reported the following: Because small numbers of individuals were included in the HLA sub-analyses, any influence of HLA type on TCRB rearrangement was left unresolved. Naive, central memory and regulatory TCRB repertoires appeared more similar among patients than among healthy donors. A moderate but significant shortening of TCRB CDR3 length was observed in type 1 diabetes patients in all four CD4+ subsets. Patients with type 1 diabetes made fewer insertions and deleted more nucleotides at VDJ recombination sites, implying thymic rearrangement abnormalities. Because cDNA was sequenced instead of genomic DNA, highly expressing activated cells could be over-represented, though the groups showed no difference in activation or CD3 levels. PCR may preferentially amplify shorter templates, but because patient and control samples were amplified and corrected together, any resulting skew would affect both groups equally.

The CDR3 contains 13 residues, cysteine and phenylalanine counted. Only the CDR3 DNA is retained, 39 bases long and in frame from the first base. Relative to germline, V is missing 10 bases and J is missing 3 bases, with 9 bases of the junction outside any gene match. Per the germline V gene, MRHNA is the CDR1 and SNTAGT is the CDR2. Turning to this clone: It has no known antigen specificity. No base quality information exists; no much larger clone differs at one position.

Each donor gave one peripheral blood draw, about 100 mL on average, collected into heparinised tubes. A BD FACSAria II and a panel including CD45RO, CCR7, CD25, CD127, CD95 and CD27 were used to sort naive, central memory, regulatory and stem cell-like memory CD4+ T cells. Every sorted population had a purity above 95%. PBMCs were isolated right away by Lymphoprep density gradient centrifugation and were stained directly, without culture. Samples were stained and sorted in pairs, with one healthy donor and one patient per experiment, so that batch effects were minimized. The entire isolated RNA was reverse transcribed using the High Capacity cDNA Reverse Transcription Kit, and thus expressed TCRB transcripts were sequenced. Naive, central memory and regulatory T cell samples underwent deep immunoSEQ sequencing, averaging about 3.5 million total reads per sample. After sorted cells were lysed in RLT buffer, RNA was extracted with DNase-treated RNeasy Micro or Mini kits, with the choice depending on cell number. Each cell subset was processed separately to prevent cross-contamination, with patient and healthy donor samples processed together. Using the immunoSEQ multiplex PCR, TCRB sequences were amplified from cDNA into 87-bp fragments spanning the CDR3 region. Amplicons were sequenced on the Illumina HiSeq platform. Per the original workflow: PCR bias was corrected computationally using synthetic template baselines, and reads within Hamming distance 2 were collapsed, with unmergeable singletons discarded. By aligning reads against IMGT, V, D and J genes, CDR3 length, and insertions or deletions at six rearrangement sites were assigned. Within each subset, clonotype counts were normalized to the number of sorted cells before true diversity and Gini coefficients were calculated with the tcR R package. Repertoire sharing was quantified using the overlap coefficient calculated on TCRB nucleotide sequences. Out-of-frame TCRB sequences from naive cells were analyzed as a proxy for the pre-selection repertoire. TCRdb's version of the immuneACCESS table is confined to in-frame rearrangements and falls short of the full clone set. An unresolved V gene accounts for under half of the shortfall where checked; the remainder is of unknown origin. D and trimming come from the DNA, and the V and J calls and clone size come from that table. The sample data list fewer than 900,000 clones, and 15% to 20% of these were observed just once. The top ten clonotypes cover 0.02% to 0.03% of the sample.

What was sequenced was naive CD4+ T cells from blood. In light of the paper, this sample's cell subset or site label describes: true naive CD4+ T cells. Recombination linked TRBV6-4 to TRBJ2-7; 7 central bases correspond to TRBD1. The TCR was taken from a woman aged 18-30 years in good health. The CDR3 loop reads CATHGTEYYEQYF. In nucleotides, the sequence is TGTGCCACTCACGGGACAGAGTACTACGAGCAGTACTTC.